This T cell receptor beta chain was sequenced in a study of OX40 agonist ivuxolimab in advanced cancers. Overall study context: Patients were dosed with the agonistic anti-OX40 (CD134) antibody ivuxolimab. Study-wide points: Among the lowest peripheral clonal expansion occurred in 0.1-3.0 mg/kg partial responders. Average numbers of expanded clones were greater in CD8+ T cells than in CD4+.

Germline CDR1 reads SGHVS; CDR2 reads FQNEAQ. V was clipped by 0 bases and J by 5 bases, with 7 bases between them. The CDR3 spans 13 residues. In the case of this clone: Antigen specificity is unknown.

Sequencing used immunoSEQ multiplex PCR; TCRdb keeps in-frame clones, though not all of them. The sample consists of about 110,000 clones, 75% to 95% of them appearing once. The genes are TRBV7-8 and TRBJ1-1; no clear D. This TCR derives from an adult with an advanced solid tumor such as melanoma, head and neck, liver or kidney cancer. The specimen was CD4+ or CD8+ T cells sorted from blood, collected in a trial of the OX40 agonist ivuxolimab. The DNA for the CDR3 is TGTGCCAGCAGCTTAGCCCCGAAAACTGAAGCTTTCTTT. Translated, it gives CASSLAPKTEAFF.